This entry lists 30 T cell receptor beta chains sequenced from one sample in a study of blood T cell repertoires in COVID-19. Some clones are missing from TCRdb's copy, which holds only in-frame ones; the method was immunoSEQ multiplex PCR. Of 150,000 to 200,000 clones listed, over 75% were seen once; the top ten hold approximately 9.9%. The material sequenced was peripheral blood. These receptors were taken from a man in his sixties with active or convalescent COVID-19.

The CDR3 DNA is TGTGCCAGCCGGACAGGGGGAGGGGAAAAACTGTTTTTT. Its translation is CASRTGGGEKLFF. The chain employs TRBV28 and TRBJ1-4; 10 bases are a match to TRBD1. The CDR3 loop spans 13 amino acids. Germline V gives CDR1 MDHEN, CDR2 SYDVKM. V shed 8 bases, J shed 8 bases, and the junction held 5 bases outside the gene matches.

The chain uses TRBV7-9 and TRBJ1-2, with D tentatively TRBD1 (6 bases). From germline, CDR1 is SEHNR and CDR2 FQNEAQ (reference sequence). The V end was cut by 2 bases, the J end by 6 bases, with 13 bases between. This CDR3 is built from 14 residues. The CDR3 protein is CASSLFGTRDGYTF. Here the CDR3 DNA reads TGTGCCAGCAGCTTATTTGGGACAAGAGATGGCTACACCTTC.

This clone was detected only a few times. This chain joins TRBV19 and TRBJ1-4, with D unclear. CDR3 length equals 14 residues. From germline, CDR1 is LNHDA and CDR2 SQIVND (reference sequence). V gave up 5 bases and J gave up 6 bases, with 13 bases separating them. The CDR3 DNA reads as TGTGCCAGTAGTTCCCGCAGACGGGATGAAAAACTGTTTTTT. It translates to CASSSRRRDEKLFF.

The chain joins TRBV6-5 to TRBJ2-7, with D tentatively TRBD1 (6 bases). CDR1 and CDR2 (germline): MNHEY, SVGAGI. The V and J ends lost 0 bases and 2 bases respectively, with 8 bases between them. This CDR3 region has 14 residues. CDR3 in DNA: TGTGCCAGCAGTTACTCCACAGGGACCTACGAGCAGTACTTC. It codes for CASSYSTGTYEQYF.

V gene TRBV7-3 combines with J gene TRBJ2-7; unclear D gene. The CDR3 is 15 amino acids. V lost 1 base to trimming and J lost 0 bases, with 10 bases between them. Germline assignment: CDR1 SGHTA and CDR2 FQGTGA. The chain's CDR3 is CASSLNPGPSYEQYF. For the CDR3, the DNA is TGTGCCAGCAGCTTAAATCCGGGTCCCTCCTACGAGCAGTACTTC.

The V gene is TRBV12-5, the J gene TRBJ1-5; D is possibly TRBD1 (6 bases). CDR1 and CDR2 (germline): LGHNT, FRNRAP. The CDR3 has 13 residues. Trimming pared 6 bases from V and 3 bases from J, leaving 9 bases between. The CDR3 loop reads CASGSGVNQPQHF. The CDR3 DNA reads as TGTGCTAGTGGGTCAGGGGTCAATCAGCCCCAGCATTTT.

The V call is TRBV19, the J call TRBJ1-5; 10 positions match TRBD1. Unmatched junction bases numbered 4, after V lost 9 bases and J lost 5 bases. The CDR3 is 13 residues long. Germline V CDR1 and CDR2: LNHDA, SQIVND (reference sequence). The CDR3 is CASGDRGHQPQHF. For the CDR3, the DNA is TGTGCCAGCGGGGACAGGGGCCATCAGCCCCAGCATTTT.

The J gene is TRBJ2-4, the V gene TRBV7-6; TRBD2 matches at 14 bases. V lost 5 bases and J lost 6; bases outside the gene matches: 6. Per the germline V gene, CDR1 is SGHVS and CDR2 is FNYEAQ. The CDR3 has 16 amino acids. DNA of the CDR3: TGTGCCAGCAGCAGCCGGACTAGCGGGGGGATAAACATTCAGTACTTC. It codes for CASSSRTSGGINIQYF. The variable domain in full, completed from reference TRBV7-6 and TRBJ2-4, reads GAGVSQSPRYKVTKRGQDVALRCDPISGHVSLYWYRQALGQGPEFLTYFNYEAQQDKSGLPNDRFSAERPEGSISTLTIQRTEQRDSAMYRCASSSRTSGGINIQYFGAGTRLSVL.

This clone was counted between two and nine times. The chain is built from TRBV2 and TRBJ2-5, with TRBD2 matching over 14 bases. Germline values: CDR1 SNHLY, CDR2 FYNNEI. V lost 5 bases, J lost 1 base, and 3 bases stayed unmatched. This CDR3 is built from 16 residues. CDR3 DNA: TGTGCCAGCAGTACCGGGACTAGCGGGGGCCAAGAGACCCAGTACTTC. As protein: CASSTGTSGGQETQYF.

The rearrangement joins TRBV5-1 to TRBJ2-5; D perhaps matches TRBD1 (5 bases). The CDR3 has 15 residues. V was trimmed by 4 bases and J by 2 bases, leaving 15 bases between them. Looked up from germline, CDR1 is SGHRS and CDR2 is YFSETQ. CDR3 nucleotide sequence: TGCGCCAGCAGCCCCACTCGGACACATCAAGAGACCCAGTACTTC. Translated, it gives CASSPTRTHQETQYF.

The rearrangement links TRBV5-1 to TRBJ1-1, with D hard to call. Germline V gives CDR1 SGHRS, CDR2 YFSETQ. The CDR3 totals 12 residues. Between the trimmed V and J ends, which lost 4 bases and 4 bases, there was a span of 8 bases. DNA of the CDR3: TGCGCCAGCAGCCGGGTTGGCACTGAAGCTTTCTTT. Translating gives CASSRVGTEAFF.

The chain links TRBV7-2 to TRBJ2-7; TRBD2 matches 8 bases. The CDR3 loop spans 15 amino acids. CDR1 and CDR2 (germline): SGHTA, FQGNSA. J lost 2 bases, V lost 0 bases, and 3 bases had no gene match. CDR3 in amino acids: CASSLAAGGTYEQYF. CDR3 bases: TGTGCCAGCAGCTTAGCCGCGGGGGGTACCTACGAGCAGTACTTC.

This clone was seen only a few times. Here the CDR3 reads CASSPLGREPRMSNQPQHF. In DNA form, the CDR3 reads TGTGCCAGCTCCCCCCTGGGCAGGGAACCCAGGATGAGCAATCAGCCCCAGCATTTT. V is TRBV21-1 and J is TRBJ1-5; the D call TRBD1 from the table was never checked on the DNA. TRBV21-1 is deemed a pseudogene. The CDR3 runs 19 residues.

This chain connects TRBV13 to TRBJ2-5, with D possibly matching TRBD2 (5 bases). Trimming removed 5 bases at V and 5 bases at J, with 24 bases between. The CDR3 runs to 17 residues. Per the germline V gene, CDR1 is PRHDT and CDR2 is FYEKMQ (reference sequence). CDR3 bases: TGTGCCAGCAGCCGAAGGGTCCTAGCAGGAGCGGAGGAGACCCAGTACTTC. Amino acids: CASSRRVLAGAEETQYF. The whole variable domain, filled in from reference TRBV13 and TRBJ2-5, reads AAGVIQSPRHLIKEKRETATLKCYPIPRHDTVYWYQQGPGQDPQFLISFYEKMQSDKGSIPDRFSAQQFSDYHSELNMSSLELGDSALYFCASSRRVLAGAEETQYFGPGTRLLVL.

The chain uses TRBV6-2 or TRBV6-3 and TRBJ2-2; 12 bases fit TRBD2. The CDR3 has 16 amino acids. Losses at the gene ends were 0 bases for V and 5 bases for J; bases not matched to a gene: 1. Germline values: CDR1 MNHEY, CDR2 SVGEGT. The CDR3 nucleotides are TGTGCCAGCAGTTACTCGACTAGCGGGAGTACCGGGGAGCTGTTTTTT. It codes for CASSYSTSGSTGELFF.

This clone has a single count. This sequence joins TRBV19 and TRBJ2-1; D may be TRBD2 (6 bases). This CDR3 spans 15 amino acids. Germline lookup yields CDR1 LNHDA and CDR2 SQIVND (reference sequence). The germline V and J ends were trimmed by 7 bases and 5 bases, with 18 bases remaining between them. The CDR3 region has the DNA TGTGCCAGTACCGAGCGGAGGGACCCTGACAATGAGCAGTTCTTC. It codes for CASTERRDPDNEQFF.

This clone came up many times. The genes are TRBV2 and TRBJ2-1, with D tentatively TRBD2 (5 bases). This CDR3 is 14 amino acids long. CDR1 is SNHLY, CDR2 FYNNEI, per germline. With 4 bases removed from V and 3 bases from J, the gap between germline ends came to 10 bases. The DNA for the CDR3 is TGTGCCAGCAGTGGAGAGGGAAACTACAATGAGCAGTTCTTC. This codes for CASSGEGNYNEQFF.

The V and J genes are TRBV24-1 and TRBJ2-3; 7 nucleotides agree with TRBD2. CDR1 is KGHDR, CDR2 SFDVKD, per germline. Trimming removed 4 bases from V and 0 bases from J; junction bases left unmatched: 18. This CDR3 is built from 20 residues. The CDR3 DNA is TGTGCCACCAGTGACGTACCTGGGGGTCCGAAGCGGGGTAGCACAGATACGCAGTATTTT. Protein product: CATSDVPGGPKRGSTDTQYF.

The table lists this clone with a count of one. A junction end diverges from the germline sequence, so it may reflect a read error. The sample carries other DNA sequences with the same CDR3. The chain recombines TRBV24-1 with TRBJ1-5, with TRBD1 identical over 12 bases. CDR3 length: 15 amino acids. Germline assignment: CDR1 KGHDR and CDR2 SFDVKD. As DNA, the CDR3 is TGTGCCACCAGGGGGACAGGGGGCGCGGATCAGCCCCAACATTTT. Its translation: CATRGTGGADQPQHF.

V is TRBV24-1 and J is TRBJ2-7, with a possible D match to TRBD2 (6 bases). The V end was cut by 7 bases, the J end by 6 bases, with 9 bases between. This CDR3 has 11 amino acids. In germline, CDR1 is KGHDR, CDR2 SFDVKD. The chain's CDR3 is CATSEGGEQYF. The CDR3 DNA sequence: TGTGCCACCAGCGAGGGAGGCGAGCAGTACTTC.

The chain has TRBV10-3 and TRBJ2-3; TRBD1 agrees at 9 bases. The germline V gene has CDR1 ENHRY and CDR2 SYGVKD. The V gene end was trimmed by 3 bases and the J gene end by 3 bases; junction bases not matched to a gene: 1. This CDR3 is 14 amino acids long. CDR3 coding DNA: TGTGCCATCAGTGATGGGACAGGGACAGATACGCAGTATTTT. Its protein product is CAISDGTGTDTQYF.

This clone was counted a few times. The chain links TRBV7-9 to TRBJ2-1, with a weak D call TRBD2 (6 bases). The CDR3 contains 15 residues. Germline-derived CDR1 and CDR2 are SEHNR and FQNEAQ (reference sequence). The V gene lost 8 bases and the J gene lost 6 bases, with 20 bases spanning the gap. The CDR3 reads CASRGGFTRRNEQFF. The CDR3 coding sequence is TGTGCCAGCCGAGGAGGGTTCACTAGACGCAATGAGCAGTTCTTC.

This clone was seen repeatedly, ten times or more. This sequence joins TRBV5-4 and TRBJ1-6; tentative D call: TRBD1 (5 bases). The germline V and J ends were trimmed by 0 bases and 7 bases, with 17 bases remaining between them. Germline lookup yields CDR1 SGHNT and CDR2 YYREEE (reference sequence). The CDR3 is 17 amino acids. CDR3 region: CASSLASGGVHNSPLHF. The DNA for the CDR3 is TGTGCCAGCAGCTTGGCCTCCGGAGGGGTACACAATTCACCCCTCCACTTT.

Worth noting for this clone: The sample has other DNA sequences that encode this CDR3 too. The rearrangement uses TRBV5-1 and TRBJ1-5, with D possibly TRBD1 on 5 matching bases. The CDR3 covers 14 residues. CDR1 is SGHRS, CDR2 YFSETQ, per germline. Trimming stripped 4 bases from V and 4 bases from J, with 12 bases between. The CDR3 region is CASSLDGGNQPQHF. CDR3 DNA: TGCGCCAGCAGCCTGGACGGGGGGAATCAGCCCCAGCATTTT.

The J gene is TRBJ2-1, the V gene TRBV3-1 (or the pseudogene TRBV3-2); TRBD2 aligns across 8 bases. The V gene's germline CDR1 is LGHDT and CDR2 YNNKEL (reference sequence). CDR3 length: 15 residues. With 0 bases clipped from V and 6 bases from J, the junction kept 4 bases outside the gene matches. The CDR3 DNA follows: TGTGCCAGCAGCCAAGAGGTTAGCGGGGCCAATGAGCAGTTCTTC. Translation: CASSQEVSGANEQFF.

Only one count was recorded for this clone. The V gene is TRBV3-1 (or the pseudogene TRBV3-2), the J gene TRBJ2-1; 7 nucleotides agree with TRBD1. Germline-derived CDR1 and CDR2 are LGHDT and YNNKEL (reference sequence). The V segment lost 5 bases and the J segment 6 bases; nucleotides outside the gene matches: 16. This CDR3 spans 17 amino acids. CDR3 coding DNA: TGTGCCAGCAGCGGAGGATCGAGACAGGGCGCAATCAATGAGCAGTTCTTC. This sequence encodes CASSGGSRQGAINEQFF.

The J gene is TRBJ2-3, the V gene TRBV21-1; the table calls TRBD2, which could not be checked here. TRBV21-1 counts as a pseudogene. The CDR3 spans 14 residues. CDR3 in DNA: TGTGCCAGCAGCAAGTGGTCGAGGGCAGATACGCAGTATTTT. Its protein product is CASSKWSRADTQYF.

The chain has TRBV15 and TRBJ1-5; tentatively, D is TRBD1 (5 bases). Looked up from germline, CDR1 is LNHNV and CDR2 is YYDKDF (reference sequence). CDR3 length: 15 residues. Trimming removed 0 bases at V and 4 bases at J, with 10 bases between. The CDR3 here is CATSRDQGTNQPQHF. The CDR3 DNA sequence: TGTGCCACCAGCAGAGATCAGGGAACTAATCAGCCCCAGCATTTT.

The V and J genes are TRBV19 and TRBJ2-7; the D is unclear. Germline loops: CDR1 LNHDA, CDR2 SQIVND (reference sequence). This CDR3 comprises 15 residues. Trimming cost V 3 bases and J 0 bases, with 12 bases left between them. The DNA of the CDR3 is TGTGCCAGTAGTATCGTCCCACAGAGCTCCTACGAGCAGTACTTC. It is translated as CASSIVPQSSYEQYF.

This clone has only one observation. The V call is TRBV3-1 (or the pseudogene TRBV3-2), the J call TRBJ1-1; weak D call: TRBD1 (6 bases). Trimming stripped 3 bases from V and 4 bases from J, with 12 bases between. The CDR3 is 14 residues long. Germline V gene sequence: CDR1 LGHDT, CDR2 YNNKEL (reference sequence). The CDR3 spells CASSQTAQGTEAFF. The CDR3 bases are TGTGCCAGCAGCCAGACCGCACAGGGCACTGAAGCTTTCTTT.